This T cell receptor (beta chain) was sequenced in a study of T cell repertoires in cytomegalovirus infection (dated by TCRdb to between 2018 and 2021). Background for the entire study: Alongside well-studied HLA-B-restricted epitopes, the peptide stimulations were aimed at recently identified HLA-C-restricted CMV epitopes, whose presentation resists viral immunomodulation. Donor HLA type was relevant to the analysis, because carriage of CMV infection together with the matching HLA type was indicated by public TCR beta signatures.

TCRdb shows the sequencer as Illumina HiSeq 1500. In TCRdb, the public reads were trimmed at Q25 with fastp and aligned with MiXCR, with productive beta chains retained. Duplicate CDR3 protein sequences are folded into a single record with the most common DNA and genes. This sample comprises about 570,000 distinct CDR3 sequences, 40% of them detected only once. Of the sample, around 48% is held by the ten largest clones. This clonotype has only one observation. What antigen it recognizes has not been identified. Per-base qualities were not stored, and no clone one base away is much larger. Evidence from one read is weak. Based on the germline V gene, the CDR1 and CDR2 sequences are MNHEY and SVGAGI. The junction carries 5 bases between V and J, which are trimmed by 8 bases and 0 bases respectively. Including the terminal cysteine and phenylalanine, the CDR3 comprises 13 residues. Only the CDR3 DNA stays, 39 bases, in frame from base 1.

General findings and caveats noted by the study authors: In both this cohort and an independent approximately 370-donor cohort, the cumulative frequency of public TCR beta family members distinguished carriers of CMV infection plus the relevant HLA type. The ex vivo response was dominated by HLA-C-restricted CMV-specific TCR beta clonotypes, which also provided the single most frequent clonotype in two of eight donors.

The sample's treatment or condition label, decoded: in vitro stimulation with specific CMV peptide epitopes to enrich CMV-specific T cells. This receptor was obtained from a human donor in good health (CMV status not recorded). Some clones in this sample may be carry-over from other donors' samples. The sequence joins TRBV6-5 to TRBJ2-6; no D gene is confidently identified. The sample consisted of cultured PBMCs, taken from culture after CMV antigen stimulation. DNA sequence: TGTGCCAGCTTAGACTCTGGGGCCAACGTCCTGACTTTC. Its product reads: CASLDSGANVLTF.